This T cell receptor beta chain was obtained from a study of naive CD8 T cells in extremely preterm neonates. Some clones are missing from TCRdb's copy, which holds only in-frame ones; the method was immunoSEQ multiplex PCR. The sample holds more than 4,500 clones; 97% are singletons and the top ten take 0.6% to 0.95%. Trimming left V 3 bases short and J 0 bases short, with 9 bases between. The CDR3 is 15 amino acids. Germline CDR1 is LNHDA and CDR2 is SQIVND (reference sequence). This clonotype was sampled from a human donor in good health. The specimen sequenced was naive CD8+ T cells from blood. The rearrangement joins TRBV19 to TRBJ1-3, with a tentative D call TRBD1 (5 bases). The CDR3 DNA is TGTGCCAGTAGTATCGACAGCAGCTCTGGAAACACCATATATTTT. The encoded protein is CASSIDSSSGNTIYF.